Listed below are T cell receptor beta chains from one sample, sequenced in a study of beta chain features in type 1 diabetes. Using immunoSEQ multiplex PCR, the repertoire was profiled, and TCRdb retains in-frame clones only, with some absent. Among roughly 400,000 clones listed, roughly 13% were seen once. The sequencing input was naive CD4+ T cells from blood. The receptor set was obtained from a man younger than 40 in good health. CDR3s include the opening cysteine and the closing phenylalanine or tryptophan. Each record gives: J gene, V gene, D gene, clone size, CDR3 protein, CDR3 DNA. A D gene is named only where the DNA matches it firmly. Some rows have no size entry. The others give once, few or many, or a class for an expanded clone.

J gene: TRBJ2-1
V gene: TRBV7-2
D gene: -
clone size: few
CDR3 protein: CASSLAAARQGGEQFF
CDR3 DNA: TGTGCCAGCAGCTTAGCGGCGGCTAGACAGGGAGGTGAGCAGTTCTTC

J gene: TRBJ1-1
V gene: TRBV4-3
D gene: TRBD1
clone size: -
CDR3 protein: CASSSTGLNTEAFF
CDR3 DNA: TGCGCCAGCAGCTCGACAGGGCTGAACACTGAAGCTTTCTTT

J gene: TRBJ1-2
V gene: TRBV4-3
D gene: -
clone size: -
CDR3 protein: CASSQGLSPYGYTF
CDR3 DNA: TGCGCCAGCAGCCAAGGACTATCGCCCTATGGCTACACCTTC

J gene: TRBJ2-7
V gene: TRBV7-2
D gene: -
clone size: few
CDR3 protein: CASSLDFQEQYF
CDR3 DNA: TGTGCCAGCAGCTTAGATTTTCAAGAGCAGTACTTC

J gene: TRBJ2-1
V gene: TRBV27
D gene: TRBD2
clone size: -
CDR3 protein: CASSTTSPSYNEQFF
CDR3 DNA: TGTGCCAGCAGTACGACTAGCCCCTCCTACAATGAGCAGTTCTTC

J gene: TRBJ1-6
V gene: TRBV27
D gene: -
clone size: few
CDR3 protein: CASSQYNSPLHF
CDR3 DNA: TGTGCCAGCAGCCAGTATAATTCACCCCTCCACTTT

J gene: TRBJ2-5
V gene: TRBV7-2
D gene: -
clone size: few
CDR3 protein: CASSLARVGETQYF
CDR3 DNA: TGTGCCAGCAGCTTAGCCAGGGTCGGAGAGACCCAGTACTTC

J gene: TRBJ2-7
V gene: TRBV6-5
D gene: -
clone size: once
CDR3 protein: CASSSGPTHHEQYF
CDR3 DNA: TGTGCCAGCAGTTCCGGACCCACGCACCACGAGCAGTACTTC

J gene: TRBJ2-3
V gene: TRBV6-1
D gene: -
clone size: few
CDR3 protein: CASRITRDTQYF
CDR3 DNA: TGTGCCAGCCGCATAACGAGAGATACGCAGTATTTT

J gene: TRBJ2-1
V gene: TRBV13
D gene: -
clone size: few
CDR3 protein: CASSSNGRAGYNEQFF
CDR3 DNA: TGTGCCAGCAGCTCGAACGGGAGAGCAGGGTACAATGAGCAGTTCTTC

J gene: TRBJ2-1
V gene: TRBV14
D gene: TRBD2
clone size: few
CDR3 protein: CASSRWTSGRTPSSYNEQFF
CDR3 DNA: TGTGCCAGCAGCCGGTGGACTAGCGGGAGGACACCGAGCTCCTACAATGAGCAGTTCTTC

J gene: TRBJ1-6
V gene: TRBV6-6
D gene: -
clone size: -
CDR3 protein: CASSYSGETDSPLHF
CDR3 DNA: TGTGCCAGCAGTTACTCGGGGGAAACGGATTCACCCCTCCACTTT

J gene: TRBJ1-5
V gene: TRBV5-1
D gene: -
clone size: -
CDR3 protein: CASSLADGVSNQPQHF
CDR3 DNA: TGCGCCAGCAGCTTGGCGGACGGGGTTAGCAATCAGCCCCAGCATTTT

J gene: TRBJ1-2
V gene: TRBV9
D gene: TRBD1
clone size: -
CDR3 protein: CASSVESPEKRDRTPLGYGYTF
CDR3 DNA: TGTGCCAGCAGCGTAGAAAGCCCAGAAAAAAGGGACAGGACCCCTCTCGGCTATGGCTACACCTTC

J gene: TRBJ2-7
V gene: TRBV7-2
D gene: -
clone size: few
CDR3 protein: CASSFQGSYEQYF
CDR3 DNA: TGTGCCAGCAGCTTTCAGGGTTCCTACGAGCAGTACTTC

J gene: TRBJ2-2
V gene: TRBV30
D gene: -
clone size: -
CDR3 protein: CAWSAKVANTGELFF
CDR3 DNA: TGTGCCTGGAGCGCCAAGGTGGCAAACACCGGGGAGCTGTTTTTT

J gene: TRBJ2-4
V gene: TRBV4-1
D gene: -
clone size: -
CDR3 protein: CASSQFRGIAKNIQYF
CDR3 DNA: TGCGCCAGCAGCCAATTCAGGGGCATTGCCAAAAACATTCAGTACTTC

J gene: TRBJ1-4
V gene: TRBV30
D gene: -
clone size: few
CDR3 protein: CAWTRHGDEKLFF
CDR3 DNA: TGTGCCTGGACACGCCATGGGGACGAAAAACTGTTTTTT

J gene: TRBJ1-1
V gene: TRBV30
D gene: -
clone size: few
CDR3 protein: CAWSRANTEAFF
CDR3 DNA: TGTGCCTGGAGTAGGGCGAACACTGAAGCTTTCTTT

J gene: TRBJ1-4
V gene: TRBV15
D gene: -
clone size: -
CDR3 protein: CASEGRNNEKLFF
CDR3 DNA: TGTGCCTCCGAAGGACGGAATAATGAAAAACTGTTTTTT

J gene: TRBJ2-3
V gene: TRBV18
D gene: -
clone size: few
CDR3 protein: CAFSPSAGDTQYF
CDR3 DNA: TGTGCCTTCTCCCCGTCCGCCGGAGATACGCAGTATTTT

J gene: TRBJ2-2
V gene: TRBV5-4
D gene: -
clone size: -
CDR3 protein: CASSWDSRNTGELFF
CDR3 DNA: TGTGCCAGCAGCTGGGATTCGAGGAACACCGGGGAGCTGTTTTTT

J gene: TRBJ2-1
V gene: TRBV19
D gene: TRBD2
clone size: -
CDR3 protein: CASSIRTSTYNEQFF
CDR3 DNA: TGTGCCAGTAGTATCAGGACTAGCACCTACAATGAGCAGTTCTTC

J gene: TRBJ2-7
V gene: TRBV7-6
D gene: TRBD1
clone size: -
CDR3 protein: CASSLAAGTAPLYEQYF
CDR3 DNA: TGTGCCAGCAGCTTAGCCGCAGGGACAGCCCCGTTGTACGAGCAGTACTTC

J gene: TRBJ2-1
V gene: TRBV4-2
D gene: TRBD2
clone size: few
CDR3 protein: CASSQERGAETYNEQFF
CDR3 DNA: TGTGCCAGCAGCCAAGAGCGGGGGGCCGAGACCTACAATGAGCAGTTCTTC

J gene: TRBJ1-5
V gene: TRBV9
D gene: -
clone size: -
CDR3 protein: CASRDPRDPQPQHF
CDR3 DNA: TGTGCCAGCAGGGATCCCCGGGACCCCCAGCCCCAGCATTTT

J gene: TRBJ2-3
V gene: TRBV10-3
D gene: -
clone size: -
CDR3 protein: CAISESGTSDTQYF
CDR3 DNA: TGTGCCATCAGTGAAAGCGGAACGTCAGATACGCAGTATTTT

J gene: TRBJ1-4
V gene: TRBV30
D gene: -
clone size: -
CDR3 protein: CAWSHRRPNEKLFF
CDR3 DNA: TGTGCCTGGAGTCACCGAAGACCTAATGAAAAACTGTTTTTT

J gene: TRBJ2-3
V gene: TRBV6-5
D gene: -
clone size: few
CDR3 protein: CASSYREWVDTQYF
CDR3 DNA: TGTGCCAGCAGTTACAGGGAGTGGGTTGATACGCAGTATTTT

J gene: TRBJ2-1
V gene: TRBV7-8
D gene: TRBD1
clone size: few
CDR3 protein: CASSRDSWTYNEQFF
CDR3 DNA: TGTGCCAGCAGCCGGGACAGCTGGACCTACAATGAGCAGTTCTTC

J gene: TRBJ1-2
V gene: TRBV4-3
D gene: TRBD1
clone size: -
CDR3 protein: CASRHETGLDGYTF
CDR3 DNA: TGCGCCAGCAGACATGAGACAGGGTTAGATGGCTACACCTTC

J gene: TRBJ2-2
V gene: TRBV5-6
D gene: -
clone size: few
CDR3 protein: CASSAVGSGELFF
CDR3 DNA: TGTGCCAGCAGCGCAGTGGGGTCCGGGGAGCTGTTTTTT

J gene: TRBJ2-7
V gene: TRBV9
D gene: -
clone size: -
CDR3 protein: CASSVSGGGFYEQYF
CDR3 DNA: TGTGCCAGCAGCGTATCAGGGGGAGGTTTCTACGAGCAGTACTTC

J gene: TRBJ2-1
V gene: TRBV9
D gene: -
clone size: -
CDR3 protein: CASSVGTAPHGEQFF
CDR3 DNA: TGTGCCAGCAGCGTAGGGACCGCTCCCCACGGGGAGCAGTTCTTC

J gene: TRBJ2-1
V gene: TRBV30
D gene: TRBD2
clone size: few
CDR3 protein: CACSHTGLASNEQFF
CDR3 DNA: TGTGCCTGTTCTCACACGGGACTAGCATCCAATGAGCAGTTCTTC

J gene: TRBJ2-3
V gene: TRBV9
D gene: TRBD2
clone size: once
CDR3 protein: CASSVEDRTRTDTQYF
CDR3 DNA: TGTGCCAGCAGCGTAGAGGACCGGACTAGAACAGATACGCAGTATTTT

J gene: TRBJ2-3
V gene: TRBV30
D gene: TRBD2
clone size: few
CDR3 protein: CAYLAGGNTDTQYF
CDR3 DNA: TGTGCCTACCTAGCGGGAGGGAACACAGATACGCAGTATTTT

J gene: TRBJ2-3
V gene: TRBV9
D gene: -
clone size: -
CDR3 protein: CASSVYRGASTDTQYF
CDR3 DNA: TGTGCCAGCAGCGTATATAGGGGGGCCAGCACAGATACGCAGTATTTT

J gene: TRBJ1-1
V gene: TRBV5-4
D gene: -
clone size: few
CDR3 protein: CASSESLLNTEAFF
CDR3 DNA: TGTGCCAGCAGCGAGTCTTTACTGAACACTGAAGCTTTCTTT

J gene: TRBJ1-2
V gene: TRBV30
D gene: -
clone size: few
CDR3 protein: CAWSAGTHYGYTF
CDR3 DNA: TGTGCCTGGAGCGCAGGAACCCACTATGGCTACACCTTC

J gene: TRBJ2-7
V gene: TRBV15
D gene: TRBD1
clone size: -
CDR3 protein: CATSREDRASYEQYF
CDR3 DNA: TGTGCCACCAGCAGAGAGGACAGGGCCTCCTACGAGCAGTACTTC